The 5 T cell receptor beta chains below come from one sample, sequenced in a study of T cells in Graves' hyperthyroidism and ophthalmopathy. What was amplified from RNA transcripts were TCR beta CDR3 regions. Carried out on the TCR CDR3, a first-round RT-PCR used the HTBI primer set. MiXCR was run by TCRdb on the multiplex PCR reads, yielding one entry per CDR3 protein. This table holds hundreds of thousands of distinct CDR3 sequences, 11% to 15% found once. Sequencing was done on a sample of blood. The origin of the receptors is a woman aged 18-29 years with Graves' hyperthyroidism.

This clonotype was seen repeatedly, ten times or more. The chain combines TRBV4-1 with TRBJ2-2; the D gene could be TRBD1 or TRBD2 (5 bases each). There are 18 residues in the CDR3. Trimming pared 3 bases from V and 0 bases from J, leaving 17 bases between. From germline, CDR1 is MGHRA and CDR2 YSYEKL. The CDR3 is CASSHPPQGRTNTGELFF. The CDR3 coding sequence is TGCGCCAGCAGCCACCCCCCCCAGGGACGGACGAACACCGGGGAGCTGTTTTTT.

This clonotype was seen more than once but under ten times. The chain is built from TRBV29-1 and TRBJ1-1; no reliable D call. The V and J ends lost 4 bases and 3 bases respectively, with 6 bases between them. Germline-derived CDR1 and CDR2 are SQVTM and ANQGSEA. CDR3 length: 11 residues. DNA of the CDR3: TGCAGCGTTGCAGGTCACACTGAAGCTTTCTTT. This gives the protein CSVAGHTEAFF.

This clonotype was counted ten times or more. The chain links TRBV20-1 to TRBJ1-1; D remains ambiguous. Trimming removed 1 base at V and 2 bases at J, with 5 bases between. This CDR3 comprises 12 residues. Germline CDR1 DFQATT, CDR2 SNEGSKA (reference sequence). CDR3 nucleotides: TGCAGTGCTAGAGCCCTAAACACTGAAGCTTTCTTT. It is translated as CSARALNTEAFF.

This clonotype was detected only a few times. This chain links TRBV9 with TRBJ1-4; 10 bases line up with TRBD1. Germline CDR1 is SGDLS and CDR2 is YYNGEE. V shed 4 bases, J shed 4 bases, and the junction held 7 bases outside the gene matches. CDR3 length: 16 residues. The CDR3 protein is CASSPRDRGRNEKLFF. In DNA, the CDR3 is TGTGCCAGCAGCCCCCGGGACAGGGGCCGTAATGAAAAACTGTTTTTT.

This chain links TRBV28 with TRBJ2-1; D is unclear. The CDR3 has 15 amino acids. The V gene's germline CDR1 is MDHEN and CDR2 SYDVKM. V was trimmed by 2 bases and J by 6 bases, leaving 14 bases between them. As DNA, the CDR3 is TGTGCCAGCAGTTTAGGGCACCTAGTGGGCAATGAGCAGTTCTTC. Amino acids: CASSLGHLVGNEQFF.